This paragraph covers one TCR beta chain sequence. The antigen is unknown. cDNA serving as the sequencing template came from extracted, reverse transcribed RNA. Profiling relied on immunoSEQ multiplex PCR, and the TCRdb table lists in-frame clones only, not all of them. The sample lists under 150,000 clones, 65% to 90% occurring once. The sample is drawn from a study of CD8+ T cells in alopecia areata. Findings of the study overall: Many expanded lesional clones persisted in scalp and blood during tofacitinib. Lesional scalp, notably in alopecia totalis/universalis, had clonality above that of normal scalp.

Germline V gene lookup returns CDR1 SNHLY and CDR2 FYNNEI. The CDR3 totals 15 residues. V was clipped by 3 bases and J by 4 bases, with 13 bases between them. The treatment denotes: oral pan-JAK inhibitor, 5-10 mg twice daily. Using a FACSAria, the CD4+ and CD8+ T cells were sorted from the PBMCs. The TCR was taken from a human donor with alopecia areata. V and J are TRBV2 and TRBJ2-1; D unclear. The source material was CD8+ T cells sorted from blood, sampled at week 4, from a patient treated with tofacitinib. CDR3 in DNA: TGTGCCAGCAGTGACCCTGGGGTCACTTACAATGAGCAGTTCTTC. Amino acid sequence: CASSDPGVTYNEQFF.